The 18 T cell receptor beta chains listed next were all sequenced from one sample in a study of follicular helper T cells after annual influenza vaccination. Generated by immunoSEQ multiplex PCR, the TCRdb table keeps only in-frame clones and is missing some. The sample yields about 14,000 clones, 84% seen once. Specified time point: 2014-2015 season, pre-vaccination. Sequenced here: CXCR5- memory CD4+ T cells sorted from blood, sampled on the day of influenza vaccination. The receptors here all came from an adult who received the influenza vaccine.

The chain couples TRBV19 to TRBJ2-5, with D tentatively TRBD1 or TRBD2 (6 bases each). With the DNA end fitting TRBJ2-7 better, the J assignment may be wrong. The germline V gene has CDR1 LNHDA and CDR2 SQIVND (reference sequence). This CDR3 is 13 amino acids long. CDR3 coding DNA: TGTGCCAGTAGTCGAGGGGGGCTCTACGAGCAGTACTTC. It specifies CASSRGGLYEQYF.

In nucleotides, the CDR3 is TGTGCCAGCAGCCACCGGGACAGGGGAGGGGTCACTGAAGCTTTCTTT. Amino acids: CASSHRDRGGVTEAFF. The J gene is TRBJ1-1, the V gene TRBV7-2; 10 bases are a match to TRBD1. There are 16 residues in the CDR3. In germline, CDR1 is SGHTA, CDR2 FQGNSA. The trim removed 5 bases at V and 4 bases at J, leaving 10 bases unmatched.

The J gene is TRBJ2-5, the V gene TRBV25-1; the match to TRBD1 covers 9 bases. The CDR3 contains 15 residues. CDR1 is MGHDK and CDR2 is SYGVNS in the germline V gene. The V gene end was trimmed by 5 bases and the J gene end by 3 bases; junction bases not matched to a gene: 7. CDR3 loop: CASSREGQGEETQYF. CDR3 in DNA: TGTGCCAGCAGTAGAGAGGGACAGGGCGAAGAGACCCAGTACTTC. The full variable domain, rest sourced from reference TRBV25-1 and TRBJ2-5, is EADIYQTPRYLVIGTGKKITLECSQTMGHDKMYWYQQDPGMELHLIHYSYGVNSTEKGDLSSESTVSRIRTEHFPLTLESARPSHTSQYLCASSREGQGEETQYFGPGTRLLVL.

A few counts support this clone. The chain couples TRBV6-1 to TRBJ1-2, with D tentatively TRBD1 (5 bases). Germline V gives CDR1 MNHNS, CDR2 SASEGT. Between the trimmed V and J ends, which lost 6 bases and 4 bases, there was a span of 9 bases. The CDR3 is 12 amino acids. CDR3 DNA sequence: TGTGCCAGCAGCGAGGGGCTCTATGGCTACACCTTC. This translates into CASSEGLYGYTF.

This clone occurred a few times. The chain carries TRBV7-7 and TRBJ2-5, with a possible D match to TRBD1 (5 bases). Germline CDR1 is SSHAT and CDR2 is FNYEAQ (reference sequence). CDR3 size: 13 residues. V was pared by 5 bases and J by 2 bases, with 9 bases between. CDR3 protein: CASSADRQETQYF. The CDR3 bases are TGTGCCAGCAGCGCAGACAGACAAGAGACCCAGTACTTC.

V usage is TRBV6-1 and J usage is TRBJ2-3; tentatively, D is TRBD2 (7 bases). V dropped 1 base and J dropped 4 bases, with 18 bases sitting between them. Germline lookup yields CDR1 MNHNS and CDR2 SASEGT. This CDR3 has 17 amino acids. The CDR3 here is CASSEGRGPERSDTQYF. CDR3 sequence (DNA): TGTGCCAGCAGTGAAGGGCGGGGGCCTGAAAGGTCAGATACGCAGTATTTT.

Only one count was recorded for this clone. The CDR3 coding sequence is TGCGCCAGCAGCCAAGGCGACAGGGGAGAGTACGAGCAGTACTTC. This gives the protein CASSQGDRGEYEQYF. V gene TRBV4-1 combines with J gene TRBJ2-7; 8 nucleotides line up with TRBD1. V shed 1 base and J 4 bases; nucleotides not matched to a gene: 6. This CDR3 comprises 15 residues. Germline lookup yields CDR1 MGHRA and CDR2 YSYEKL.

This chain uses TRBV20-1 with TRBJ2-3, with D perhaps TRBD2 (7 bases). Trimming stripped 7 bases from V and 15 bases from J, with 14 bases between. From germline, CDR1 is DFQATT and CDR2 SNEGSKA (reference sequence). This CDR3 spans 9 amino acids. CDR3 residues: CSGEGTRYF. The CDR3 DNA is TGCAGTGGGGAGGGGACACGTTATTTT.

The chain uses TRBV7-2 and TRBJ2-1, with 7 bases aligning to TRBD1. With 5 bases clipped from V and 8 bases from J, the junction kept 9 bases outside the gene matches. The CDR3 length is 14 residues. CDR1 and CDR2 from the germline V gene are SGHTA and FQGNSA. CDR3 region: CASSQLTGIYEQFF. In nucleotides, the CDR3 is TGTGCCAGCAGCCAACTGACAGGGATCTATGAGCAGTTCTTC.

The gene calls are TRBV6-5 and TRBJ1-1, with D perhaps matching TRBD1 (6 bases). The germline gives CDR1 MNHEY, CDR2 SVGAGI. The V and J ends lost 2 bases and 3 bases respectively, with 13 bases between them. This CDR3 is built from 15 residues. This chain's CDR3 is CASSYEDSGYTEAFF. CDR3 nucleotide sequence: TGTGCCAGCAGTTACGAGGACAGTGGGTACACTGAAGCTTTCTTT.

The chain employs TRBV19 and TRBJ2-2; 10 bases agree with TRBD1. The CDR3 loop spans 17 amino acids. The junction had 6 bases not matched to a gene; V was cut back by 3 bases and J by 2 bases. CDR1 LNHDA and CDR2 SQIVND come from the germline V gene (reference sequence). CDR3: CASSISGQGFNTGELFF. The CDR3 bases are TGTGCCAGTAGTATTTCGGGACAGGGGTTTAACACCGGGGAGCTGTTTTTT.

This clone occurred once. This sequence joins TRBV5-8 and TRBJ2-7; D might be TRBD1 or TRBD2, each matching 5 bases. CDR3 length: 15 residues. From germline, CDR1 is SGHTS and CDR2 YDEGEE. Trimming cost V 0 bases and J 4 bases, with 14 bases left between them. CDR3 region: CASSLVRGRRYEQYF. The DNA for the CDR3 is TGTGCCAGCAGCTTGGTTCGGGGACGGCGTTACGAGCAGTACTTC.

J is TRBJ1-6 and V is TRBV28; TRBD1 might be the D (5 bases). Germline V gene sequence: CDR1 MDHEN, CDR2 SYDVKM. Trimming took off 6 bases at V and 14 bases at J, with 20 bases between the two ends. CDR3 length equals 14 residues. The CDR3: CASRLGGGRWTLHF. For the CDR3, the DNA is TGTGCCAGCAGGTTGGGGGGAGGGCGGTGGACCCTCCACTTT.

The rearrangement links TRBV28 to TRBJ1-1; D is ambiguous. The V and J ends lost 6 bases and 4 bases respectively, with 15 bases between them. In germline, CDR1 is MDHEN, CDR2 SYDVKM. This CDR3 spans 14 amino acids. The DNA for the CDR3 is TGTGCCAGCAGCATGGACCCCGGCGGCACTGAAGCTTTCTTT. Protein product: CASSMDPGGTEAFF.

The chain is built from TRBV7-2 and TRBJ2-3, with D possibly called TRBD1 or TRBD2 (5 bases each). CDR3 length equals 12 residues. Deletions cut 5 bases from V and 4 bases from J, with 7 bases between. The germline gives CDR1 SGHTA, CDR2 FQGNSA. CDR3 nucleotides: TGTGCCAGCAGCACGGGGCCAGATACGCAGTATTTT. As protein: CASSTGPDTQYF.

The chain employs TRBV10-2 and TRBJ2-2; 7 bases line up with TRBD2. Germline V CDR1 and CDR2: WSHSY, SAAADI. Germline trimming cut 8 bases from V and 2 bases from J; bases unmatched to any gene: 8. This CDR3 region has 15 residues. CDR3 bases: TGCGCCAGCCAGGATTGGGGGGGAAACACCGGGGAGCTGTTTTTT. This sequence encodes CASQDWGGNTGELFF.

V and J are TRBV19 and TRBJ1-1, with a possible D match to TRBD1 (6 bases). Trimming cost V 3 bases and J 1 base, with 12 bases left between them. The germline V gene has CDR1 LNHDA and CDR2 SQIVND (reference sequence). This CDR3 region has 15 residues. In nucleotides, the CDR3 is TGTGCCAGTAGTATTACAGGGATTGGGAACACTGAAGCTTTCTTT. The encoded protein is CASSITGIGNTEAFF.

J is TRBJ2-5 and V is TRBV7-2, with 7 bases identical to TRBD2. Germline CDR1 is SGHTA and CDR2 is FQGNSA. This CDR3 contains 15 residues. V was clipped by 2 bases and J by 4 bases; unmatched bases: 7. The CDR3 sequence: CASSLRGVPPETQYF. The CDR3 DNA follows: TGTGCCAGCAGCTTACGGGGGGTTCCGCCAGAGACCCAGTACTTC.